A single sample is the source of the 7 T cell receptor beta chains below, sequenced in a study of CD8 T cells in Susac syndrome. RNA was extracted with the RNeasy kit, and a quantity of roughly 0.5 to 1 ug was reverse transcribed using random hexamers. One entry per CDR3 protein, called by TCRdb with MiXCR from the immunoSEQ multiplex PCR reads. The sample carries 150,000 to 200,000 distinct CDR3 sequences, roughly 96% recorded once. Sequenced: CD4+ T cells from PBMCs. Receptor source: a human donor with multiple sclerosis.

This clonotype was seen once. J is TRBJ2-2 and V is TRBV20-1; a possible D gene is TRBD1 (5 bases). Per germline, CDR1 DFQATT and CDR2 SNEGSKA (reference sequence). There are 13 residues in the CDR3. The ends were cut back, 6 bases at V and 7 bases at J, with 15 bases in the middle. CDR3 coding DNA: TGCAGTGCCCTAGACAGTAACTTCGGGGAGCTGTTTTTT. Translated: CSALDSNFGELFF.

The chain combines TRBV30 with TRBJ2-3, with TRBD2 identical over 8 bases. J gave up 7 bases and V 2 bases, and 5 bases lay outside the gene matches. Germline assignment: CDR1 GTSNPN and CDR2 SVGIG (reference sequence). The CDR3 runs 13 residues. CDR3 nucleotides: TGTGCCTGGAGTTCCGGGGGGGTGAATACGCAGTATTTT. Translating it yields CAWSSGGVNTQYF.

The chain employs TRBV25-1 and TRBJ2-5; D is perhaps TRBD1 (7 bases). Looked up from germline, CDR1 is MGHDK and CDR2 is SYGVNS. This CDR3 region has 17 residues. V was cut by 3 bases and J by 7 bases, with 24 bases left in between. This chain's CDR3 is CASSEKFGSAQGGTQYF. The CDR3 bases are TGTGCCAGCAGTGAGAAGTTTGGTAGCGCCCAGGGGGGGACCCAGTACTTC.

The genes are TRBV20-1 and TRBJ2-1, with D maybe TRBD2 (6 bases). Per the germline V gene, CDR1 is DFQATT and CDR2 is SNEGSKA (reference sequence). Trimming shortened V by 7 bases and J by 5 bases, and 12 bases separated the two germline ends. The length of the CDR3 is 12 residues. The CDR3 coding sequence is TGCAGTGGCCCGGGAGAGAACAATGAGCAGTTCTTC. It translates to CSGPGENNEQFF.

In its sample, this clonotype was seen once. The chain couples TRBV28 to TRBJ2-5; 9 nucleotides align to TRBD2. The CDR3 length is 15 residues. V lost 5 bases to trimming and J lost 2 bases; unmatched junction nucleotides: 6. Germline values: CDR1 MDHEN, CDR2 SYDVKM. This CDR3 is CASSPGGREQETQYF. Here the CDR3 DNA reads TGTGCCAGCAGTCCTGGCGGGAGGGAGCAAGAGACCCAGTACTTC.

As DNA, the CDR3 is TGTGCCAGCAGTGTTCTGGAGACCCAGTACTTC. Amino acids: CASSVLETQYF. This chain uses TRBV25-1 with TRBJ2-5; D is ambiguous. Germline CDR1 and CDR2: MGHDK and SYGVNS. The CDR3 is 11 amino acids. V lost 4 bases and J lost 5, with 5 bases in between.

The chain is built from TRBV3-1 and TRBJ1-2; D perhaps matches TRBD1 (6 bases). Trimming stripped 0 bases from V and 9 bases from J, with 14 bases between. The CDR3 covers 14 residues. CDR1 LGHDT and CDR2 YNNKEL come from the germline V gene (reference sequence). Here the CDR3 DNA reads TGTGCCAGCAGCCAAGACGGGGGGCGCGGACGCTACACCTTC. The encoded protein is CASSQDGGRGRYTF.